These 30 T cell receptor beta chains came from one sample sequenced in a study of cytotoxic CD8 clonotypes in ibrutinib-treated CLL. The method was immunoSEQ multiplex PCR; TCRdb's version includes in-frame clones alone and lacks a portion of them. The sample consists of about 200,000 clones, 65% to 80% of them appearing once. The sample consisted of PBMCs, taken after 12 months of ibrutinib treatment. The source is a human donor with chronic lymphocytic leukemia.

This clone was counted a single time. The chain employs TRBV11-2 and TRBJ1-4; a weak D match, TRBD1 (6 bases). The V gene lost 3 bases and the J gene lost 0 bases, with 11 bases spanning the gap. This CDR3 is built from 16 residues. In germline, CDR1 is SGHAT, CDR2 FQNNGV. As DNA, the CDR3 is TGTGCCAGCAGCTTGGGACACAAGGCAACTAATGAAAAACTGTTTTTT. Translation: CASSLGHKATNEKLFF.

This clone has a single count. The CDR3 nucleotides are TGTGCCAGCAGCTTAGGGCAATGGAATCAGCCCCAGCATTTT. Its protein is CASSLGQWNQPQHF. The chain couples TRBV7-8 to TRBJ1-5, with D unresolved. The CDR3 contains 14 residues. V lost 1 base to trimming and J lost 4 bases, with 8 bases between them. Germline CDR1 SGHVS, CDR2 FQNEAQ. Together with reference TRBV7-8 and TRBJ1-5, the CDR3 gives the full variable domain: GAGVSQSPRYKVAKRGQDVALRCDPISGHVSLFWYQQALGQGPEFLTYFQNEAQLDKSGLPSDRFFAERPEGSVSTLKIQRTQQEDSAVYLCASSLGQWNQPQHFGDGTRLSIL.

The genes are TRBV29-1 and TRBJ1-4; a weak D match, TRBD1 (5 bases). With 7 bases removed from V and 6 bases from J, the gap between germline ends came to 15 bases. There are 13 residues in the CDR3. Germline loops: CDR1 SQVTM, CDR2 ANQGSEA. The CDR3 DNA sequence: TGCAGCGGGGGCGGGAGGCAACATGAAAAACTGTTTTTT. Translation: CSGGGRQHEKLFF.

CDR3 amino acids: CASIQGRTGATEAFF. CDR3 DNA: TGTGCCAGCATACAAGGAAGGACAGGGGCCACTGAAGCTTTCTTT. This chain connects TRBV6-6 to TRBJ1-1; 9 bases match TRBD1. Germline V gives CDR1 MNHNY, CDR2 SVGAGI (reference sequence). V trimming: 7 bases; J trimming: 4 bases; junction bases outside the gene matches: 10. The length of the CDR3 is 15 residues.

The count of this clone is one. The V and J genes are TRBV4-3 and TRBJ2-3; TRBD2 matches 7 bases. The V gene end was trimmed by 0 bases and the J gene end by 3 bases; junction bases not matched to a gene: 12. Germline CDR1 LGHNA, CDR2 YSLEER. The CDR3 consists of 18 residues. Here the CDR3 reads CASSQDQIPREWTDTQYF. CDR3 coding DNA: TGCGCCAGCAGCCAAGATCAGATTCCGCGGGAGTGGACAGATACGCAGTATTTT.

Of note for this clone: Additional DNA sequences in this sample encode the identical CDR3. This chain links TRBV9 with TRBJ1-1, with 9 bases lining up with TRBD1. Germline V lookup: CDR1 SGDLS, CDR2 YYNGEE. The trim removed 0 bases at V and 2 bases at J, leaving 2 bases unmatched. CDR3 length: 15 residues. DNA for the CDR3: TGTGCCAGCAGCGTAGAGGGACAGGGTAACACTGAAGCTTTCTTT. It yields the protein CASSVEGQGNTEAFF. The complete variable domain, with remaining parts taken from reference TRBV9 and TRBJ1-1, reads DSGVTQTPKHLITATGQRVTLRCSPRSGDLSVYWYQQSLDQGLQFLIQYYNGEERAKGNILERFSAQQFPDLHSELNLSSLELGDSALYFCASSVEGQGNTEAFFGQGTRLTVV.

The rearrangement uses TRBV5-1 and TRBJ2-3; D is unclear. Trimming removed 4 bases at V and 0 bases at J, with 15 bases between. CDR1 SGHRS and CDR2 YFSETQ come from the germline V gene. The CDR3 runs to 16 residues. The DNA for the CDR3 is TGCGCCAGCAGCACTCAGCCTGAGTTAAGCACAGATACGCAGTATTTT. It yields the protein CASSTQPELSTDTQYF.

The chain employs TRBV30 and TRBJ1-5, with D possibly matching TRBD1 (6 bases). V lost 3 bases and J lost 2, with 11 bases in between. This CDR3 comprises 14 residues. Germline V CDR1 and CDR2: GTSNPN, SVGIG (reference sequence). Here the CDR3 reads CAWRPNRGNQPQHF. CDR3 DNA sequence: TGTGCCTGGAGGCCTAACAGGGGCAATCAGCCCCAGCATTTT. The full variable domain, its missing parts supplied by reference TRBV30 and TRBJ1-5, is SQTIHQWPATLVQPVGSPLSLECTVEGTSNPNLYWYRQAAGRGLQLLFYSVGIGQISSEVPQNLSASRPQDRQFILSSKKLLLSDSGFYLCAWRPNRGNQPQHFGDGTRLSIL.

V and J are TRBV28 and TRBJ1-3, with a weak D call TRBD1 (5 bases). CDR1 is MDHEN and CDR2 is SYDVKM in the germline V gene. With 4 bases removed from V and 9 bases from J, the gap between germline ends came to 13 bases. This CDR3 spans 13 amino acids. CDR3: CASSSYSGGTIYF. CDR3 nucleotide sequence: TGTGCCAGCAGTTCGTATTCTGGGGGCACCATATATTTT.

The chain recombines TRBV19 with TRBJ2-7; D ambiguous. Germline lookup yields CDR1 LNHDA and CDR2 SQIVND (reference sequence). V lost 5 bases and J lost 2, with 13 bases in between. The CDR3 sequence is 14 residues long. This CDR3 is CASSLNDGPYEQYF. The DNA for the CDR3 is TGTGCCAGTAGTCTAAATGACGGACCCTACGAGCAGTACTTC.

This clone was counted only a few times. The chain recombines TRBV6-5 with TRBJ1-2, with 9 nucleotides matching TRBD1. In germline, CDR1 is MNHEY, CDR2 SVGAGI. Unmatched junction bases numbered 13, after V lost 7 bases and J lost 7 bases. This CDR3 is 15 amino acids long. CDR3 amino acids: CASTSPGTGSRGYTF. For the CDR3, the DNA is TGTGCCAGCACCTCGCCGGGGACAGGGAGCCGTGGCTACACCTTC.

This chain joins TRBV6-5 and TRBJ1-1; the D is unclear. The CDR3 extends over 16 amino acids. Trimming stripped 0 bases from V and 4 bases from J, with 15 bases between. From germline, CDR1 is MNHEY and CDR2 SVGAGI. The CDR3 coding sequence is TGTGCCAGCAGTTACTCAGGACTCAACAAGGCCACTGAAGCTTTCTTT. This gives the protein CASSYSGLNKATEAFF.

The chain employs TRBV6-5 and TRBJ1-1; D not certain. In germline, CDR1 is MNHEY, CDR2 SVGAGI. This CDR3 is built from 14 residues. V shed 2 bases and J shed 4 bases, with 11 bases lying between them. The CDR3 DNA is TGTGCCAGCAGTTACGGGCGGCGGCTCACTGAAGCTTTCTTT. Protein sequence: CASSYGRRLTEAFF.

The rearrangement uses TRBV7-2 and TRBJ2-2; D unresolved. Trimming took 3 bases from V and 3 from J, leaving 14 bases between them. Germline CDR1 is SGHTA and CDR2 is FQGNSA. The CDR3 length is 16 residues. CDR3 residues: CASSFSVVRDTGELFF. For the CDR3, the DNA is TGTGCCAGCAGCTTTTCCGTAGTTCGTGACACCGGGGAGCTGTTTTTT. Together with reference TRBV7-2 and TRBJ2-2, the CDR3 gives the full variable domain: GAGVSQSPSNKVTEKGKDVELRCDPISGHTALYWYRQSLGQGLEFLIYFQGNSAPDKSGLPSDRFSAERTGGSVSTLTIQRTQQEDSAVYLCASSFSVVRDTGELFFGEGSRLTVL.

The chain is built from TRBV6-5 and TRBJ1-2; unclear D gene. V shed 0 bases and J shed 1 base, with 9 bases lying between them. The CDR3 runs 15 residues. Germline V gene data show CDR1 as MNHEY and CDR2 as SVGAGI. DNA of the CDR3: TGTGCCAGCAGTTACTCGATGGAGGGTAACTATGGCTACACCTTC. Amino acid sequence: CASSYSMEGNYGYTF.

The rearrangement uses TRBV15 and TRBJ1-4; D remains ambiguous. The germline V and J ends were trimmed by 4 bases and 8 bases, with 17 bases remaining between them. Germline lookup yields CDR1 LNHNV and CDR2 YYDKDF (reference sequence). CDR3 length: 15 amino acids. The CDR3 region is CATSKEVRVGEKLFF. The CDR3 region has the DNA TGTGCCACCAGCAAAGAGGTTAGGGTAGGGGAAAAACTGTTTTTT. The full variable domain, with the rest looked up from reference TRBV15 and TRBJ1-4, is DAMVIQNPRYQVTQFGKPVTLSCSQTLNHNVMYWYQQKSSQAPKLLFHYYDKDFNNEADTPDNFQSRRPNTSFCFLDIRSPGLGDTAMYLCATSKEVRVGEKLFFGSGTQLSVL.

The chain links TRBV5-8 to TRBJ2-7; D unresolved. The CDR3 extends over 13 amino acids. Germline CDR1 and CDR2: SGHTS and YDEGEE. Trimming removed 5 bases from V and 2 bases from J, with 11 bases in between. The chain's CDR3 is CASSPFTAYEQYF. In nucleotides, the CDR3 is TGTGCCAGCAGTCCTTTCACGGCCTACGAGCAGTACTTC.

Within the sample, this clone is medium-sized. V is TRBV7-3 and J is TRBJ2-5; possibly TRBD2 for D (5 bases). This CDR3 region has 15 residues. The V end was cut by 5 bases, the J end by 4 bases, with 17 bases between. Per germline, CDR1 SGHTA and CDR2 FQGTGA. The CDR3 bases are TGTGCCAGCAGCCCCAGCGGCACATGGGGAGAGACCCAGTACTTC. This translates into CASSPSGTWGETQYF.

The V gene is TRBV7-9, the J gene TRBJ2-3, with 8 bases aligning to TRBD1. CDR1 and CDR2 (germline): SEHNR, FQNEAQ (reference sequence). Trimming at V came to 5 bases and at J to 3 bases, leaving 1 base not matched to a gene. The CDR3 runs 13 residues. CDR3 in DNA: TGTGCCAGCAGCCGGACAGGGACAGATACGCAGTATTTT. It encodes CASSRTGTDTQYF.

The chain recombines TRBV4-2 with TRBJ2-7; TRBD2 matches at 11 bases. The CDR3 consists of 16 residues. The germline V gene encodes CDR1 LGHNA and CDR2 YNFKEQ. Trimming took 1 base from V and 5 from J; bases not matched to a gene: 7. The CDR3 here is CASSQGSSGRINEQYF. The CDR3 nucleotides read TGTGCCAGCAGCCAAGGATCTAGCGGGAGGATCAACGAGCAGTACTTC.

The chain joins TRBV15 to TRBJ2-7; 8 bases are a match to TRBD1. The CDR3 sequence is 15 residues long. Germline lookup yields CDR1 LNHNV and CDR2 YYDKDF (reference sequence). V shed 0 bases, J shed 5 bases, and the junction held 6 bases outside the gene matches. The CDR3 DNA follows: TGTGCCACCAGCAGAGATCAAAACAGGGGGAACGAGCAGTACTTC. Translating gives CATSRDQNRGNEQYF.

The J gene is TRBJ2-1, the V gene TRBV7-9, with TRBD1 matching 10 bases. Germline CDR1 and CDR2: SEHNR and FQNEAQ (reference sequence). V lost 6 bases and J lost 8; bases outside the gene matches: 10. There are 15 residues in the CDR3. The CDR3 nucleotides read TGTGCCAGCAGGCAGGACAGGGGGGTGCGGGATGAGCAGTTCTTC. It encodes CASRQDRGVRDEQFF.

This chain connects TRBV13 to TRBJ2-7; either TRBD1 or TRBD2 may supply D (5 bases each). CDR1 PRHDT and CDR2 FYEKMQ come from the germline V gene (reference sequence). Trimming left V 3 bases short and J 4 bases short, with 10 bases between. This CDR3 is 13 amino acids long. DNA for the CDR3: TGTGCCAGCAGCTTGGGGGTTGAGTACGAGCAGTACTTC. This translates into CASSLGVEYEQYF.

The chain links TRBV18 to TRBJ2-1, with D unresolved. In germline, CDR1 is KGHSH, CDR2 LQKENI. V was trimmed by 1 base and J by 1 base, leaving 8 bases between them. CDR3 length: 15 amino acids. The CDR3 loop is CASSPLQESYNEQFF. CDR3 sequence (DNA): TGTGCCAGCTCACCACTGCAGGAGTCCTACAATGAGCAGTTCTTC. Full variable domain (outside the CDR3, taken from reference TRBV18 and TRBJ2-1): NAGVMQNPRHLVRRRGQEARLRCSPMKGHSHVYWYRQLPEEGLKFMVYLQKENIIDESGMPKERFSAEFPKEGPSILRIQQVVRGDSAAYFCASSPLQESYNEQFFGPGTRLTVL.

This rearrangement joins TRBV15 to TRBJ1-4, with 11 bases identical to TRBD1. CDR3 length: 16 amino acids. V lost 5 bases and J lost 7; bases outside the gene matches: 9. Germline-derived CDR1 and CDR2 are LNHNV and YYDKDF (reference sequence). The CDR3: CATSARTGGAGEKLFF. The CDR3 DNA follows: TGTGCCACCAGCGCCAGGACAGGGGGCGCTGGTGAAAAACTGTTTTTT. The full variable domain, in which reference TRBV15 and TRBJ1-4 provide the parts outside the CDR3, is DAMVIQNPRYQVTQFGKPVTLSCSQTLNHNVMYWYQQKSSQAPKLLFHYYDKDFNNEADTPDNFQSRRPNTSFCFLDIRSPGLGDTAMYLCATSARTGGAGEKLFFGSGTQLSVL.

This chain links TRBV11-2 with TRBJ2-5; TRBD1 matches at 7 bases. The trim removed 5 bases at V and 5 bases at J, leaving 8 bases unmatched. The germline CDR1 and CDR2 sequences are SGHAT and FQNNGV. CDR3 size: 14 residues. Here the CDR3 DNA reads TGTGCCAGCAGCCCCGCCAGGGGGTGGGAGACCCAGTACTTC. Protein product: CASSPARGWETQYF.

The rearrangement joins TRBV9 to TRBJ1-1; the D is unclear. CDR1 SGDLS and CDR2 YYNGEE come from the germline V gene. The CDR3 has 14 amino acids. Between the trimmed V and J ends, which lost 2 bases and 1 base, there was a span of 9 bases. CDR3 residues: CASSVHISNTEAFF. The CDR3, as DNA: TGTGCCAGCAGCGTTCACATCTCGAACACTGAAGCTTTCTTT.

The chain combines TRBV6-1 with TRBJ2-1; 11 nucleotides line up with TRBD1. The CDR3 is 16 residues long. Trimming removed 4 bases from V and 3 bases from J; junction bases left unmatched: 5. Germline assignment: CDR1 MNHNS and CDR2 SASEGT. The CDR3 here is CASSATGTGGYNEQFF. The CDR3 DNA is TGTGCCAGCAGTGCGACCGGGACAGGGGGCTACAATGAGCAGTTCTTC.

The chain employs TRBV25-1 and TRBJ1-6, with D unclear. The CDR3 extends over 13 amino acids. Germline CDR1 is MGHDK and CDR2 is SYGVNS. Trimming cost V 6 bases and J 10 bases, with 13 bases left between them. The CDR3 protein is CASSIEGSSPLHF. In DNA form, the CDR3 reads TGTGCCAGCAGCATAGAGGGTTCCTCACCCCTCCACTTT.

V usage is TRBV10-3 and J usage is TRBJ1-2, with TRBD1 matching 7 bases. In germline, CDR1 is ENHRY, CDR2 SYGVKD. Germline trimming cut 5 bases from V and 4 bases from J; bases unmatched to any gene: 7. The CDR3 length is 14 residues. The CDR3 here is CAISLRTGPYGYTF. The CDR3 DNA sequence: TGTGCCATCAGTCTCCGGACAGGACCCTATGGCTACACCTTC.